These 18 T cell receptor beta chains were all obtained from the same sample, sequenced in a study of post-analysis software for immune sequencing data. The TCR beta cDNA libraries carried unique molecular identifiers. One entry per CDR3 protein, called by TCRdb with MiXCR from the PCR reads. The sample lists 170,000 or so distinct CDR3 sequences, over 25% occurring once. General study findings and limits: Comparison of patients with controls showed about 5 TRBV segments more frequent in patients, TRBV5-6, TRBV5-1 and TRBV20-1 among them.

These receptors have no identified antigens. Specimen: blood. Source of these receptors: a girl aged 5-17 years with multiple sclerosis.

The chain recombines TRBV28 with TRBJ1-2; TRBD1 is a possible D gene (5 bases). The germline V and J ends were trimmed by 6 bases and 4 bases, with 15 bases remaining between them. The V gene's germline CDR1 is MDHEN and CDR2 SYDVKM. The CDR3 has 14 amino acids. The CDR3 protein is CASSPPRGLYGYTF. The CDR3 DNA sequence: TGTGCCAGCAGCCCCCCAAGGGGCCTCTATGGCTACACCTTC.

About this clonotype: This may be a read error, as it is one base from a much larger clone. The chain has TRBV19 and TRBJ1-2; D perhaps matches TRBD1 (5 bases). Germline CDR1 LNHDA, CDR2 SQIVND (reference sequence). The CDR3 contains 15 residues. V gave up 6 bases and J gave up 4 bases, with 18 bases separating them. CDR3 bases: TGTGCCAGTAGGACAGCGACCGGGCTTAGCTATGGCTACACCTTC. Protein product: CASRTATGLSYGYTF. The entire variable domain, with the rest obtained from reference TRBV19 and TRBJ1-2, is as follows: DGGITQSPKYLFRKEGQNVTLSCEQNLNHDAMYWYRQDPGQGLRLIYYSQIVNDFQKGDIAEGYSVSREKKESFPLTVTSAQKNPTAFYLCASRTATGLSYGYTFGSGTRLTVV.

There are many counts of this clonotype. The chain uses TRBV7-3 and TRBJ2-1, with D perhaps being TRBD1 or TRBD2 (7 bases each). Germline CDR1 reads SGHTA; CDR2 reads FQGTGA. With 4 bases removed from V and 1 base from J, the gap between germline ends came to 14 bases. This CDR3 has 16 residues. CDR3 coding DNA: TGTGCCAGCAGCTCAGCAGGGGGGGGTTCCTACAATGAGCAGTTCTTC. Translation gives CASSSAGGGSYNEQFF.

This clonotype came up a few times. This chain uses TRBV2 with TRBJ1-5, with D tentatively TRBD1 (6 bases). This CDR3 comprises 14 residues. Germline loops: CDR1 SNHLY, CDR2 FYNNEI. Trimming took off 3 bases at V and 4 bases at J, with 10 bases between the two ends. The CDR3 coding sequence is TGTGCCAGCAGTGAGAACAGGGATAATCAGCCCCAGCATTTT. It yields the protein CASSENRDNQPQHF.

This clonotype was detected ten times or more. The chain has TRBV3-1 and TRBJ1-2; a weak D match, TRBD1 (5 bases). CDR3 length equals 13 residues. Trimming pared 1 base from V and 3 bases from J, leaving 6 bases between. The germline CDR1 and CDR2 sequences are LGHDT and YNNKEL (reference sequence). The CDR3 coding sequence is TGTGCCAGCAGCCAAGTGGGGGACTATGGCTACACCTTC. Translated: CASSQVGDYGYTF.

The chain employs TRBV15 and TRBJ1-2; D unresolved. This CDR3 has 15 amino acids. Looked up from germline, CDR1 is LNHNV and CDR2 is YYDKDF (reference sequence). Trimming took 0 bases from V and 4 from J, leaving 12 bases between them. The chain's CDR3 is CATSRDKGFFYGYTF. The CDR3 nucleotides read TGTGCCACCAGCAGAGATAAGGGTTTCTTCTATGGCTACACCTTC.

The CDR3 sequence is CASSLGTGTMEAFF. In DNA, the CDR3 is TGCGCCAGCAGCTTGGGGACAGGGACTATGGAAGCTTTCTTT. The chain uses TRBV5-1 and TRBJ1-1; 8 positions agree with TRBD1. V shed 0 bases and J 8 bases; nucleotides not matched to a gene: 6. Germline-derived CDR1 and CDR2 are SGHRS and YFSETQ. This CDR3 is 14 amino acids long.

The V call is TRBV5-1, the J call TRBJ2-4, with a weak D call TRBD1 (6 bases). CDR3 length: 15 residues. V lost 0 bases to trimming and J lost 13 bases, with 20 bases between them. In germline, CDR1 is SGHRS, CDR2 YFSETQ. CDR3 DNA sequence: TGCGCCAGCAGCTTGGTTCGGACAGAATACAATGAGCAGTACTTC. Protein product: CASSLVRTEYNEQYF.

The V gene is TRBV13, the J gene TRBJ1-1; D is undetermined. CDR3 length equals 14 residues. Germline V gives CDR1 PRHDT, CDR2 FYEKMQ (reference sequence). Between the trimmed V and J ends, which lost 4 bases and 5 bases, there was a span of 14 bases. The CDR3 DNA reads as TGTGCCAGCAGCTCCCTGGACGCCCGGACTGAAGCTTTCTTT. This encodes CASSSLDARTEAFF.

The chain carries TRBV12-3 or TRBV12-4 and TRBJ2-5; D is unclear. CDR3 length: 16 amino acids. V was pared by 4 bases and J by 2 bases, with 17 bases between. DNA of the CDR3: TGTGCCAGCAGTTCTTGGACGGCCTCCAAACAAGAGACCCAGTACTTC. The encoded protein is CASSSWTASKQETQYF.

This clonotype was counted at least ten times. The gene calls are TRBV10-1 and TRBJ2-5; weak D call: TRBD2 (6 bases). This CDR3 has 15 amino acids. Trimming stripped 0 bases from V and 3 bases from J, with 11 bases between. Per germline, CDR1 WNHNN and CDR2 SYGVQD (reference sequence). The CDR3: CASSESGGAEETQYF. Here the CDR3 DNA reads TGCGCCAGCAGTGAGTCAGGCGGGGCCGAAGAGACCCAGTACTTC.

This clonotype has a count of ten or more. V gene TRBV28 combines with J gene TRBJ2-7; the match to TRBD1 covers 7 bases. The CDR3 has 13 residues. V trimming: 5 bases; J trimming: 2 bases; junction bases outside the gene matches: 3. The germline gives CDR1 MDHEN, CDR2 SYDVKM. The DNA for the CDR3 is TGTGCCAGCAGTGGTCAGGGGGCCTACGAGCAGTACTTC. Translated: CASSGQGAYEQYF.

This clonotype was seen many times. The gene calls are TRBV2 and TRBJ2-5, with 7 bases matching TRBD2. The CDR3 totals 14 residues. Germline CDR1 SNHLY, CDR2 FYNNEI. Trimming took 7 bases from V and 2 from J; bases not matched to a gene: 7. CDR3 DNA: TGTGCCAGCAAAAGGAGCGGGATACAAGAGACCCAGTACTTC. It yields the protein CASKRSGIQETQYF.

The chain carries TRBV29-1 and TRBJ1-1; a possible D gene is TRBD1 (5 bases). Germline V gene lookup returns CDR1 SQVTM and CDR2 ANQGSEA. CDR3 length: 12 residues. V lost 6 bases and J lost 4, with 12 bases in between. CDR3 sequence reads: CSVTYGTTEAFF. CDR3 nucleotides: TGCAGCGTCACATACGGGACCACTGAAGCTTTCTTT.

In its sample, this clonotype was seen a few times. One end of the junction is discordant with germline, which a read error may explain. The CDR3 DNA is TGTGCCGCCAGCGTAAGACCCTCCTCCTACGAGCAGTACTTC. Encoded protein: CAASVRPSSYEQYF. The chain combines TRBV15 with TRBJ2-7; D gene uncertain. The CDR3 runs to 14 residues. Germline V gene lookup returns CDR1 LNHNV and CDR2 YYDKDF (reference sequence).

The genes are TRBV28 and TRBJ1-2; D is uncertain. The V end lost 7 bases, the J end lost 2 bases, and 17 bases lay between the germline ends. The CDR3 covers 15 residues. Germline V gene data show CDR1 as MDHEN and CDR2 as SYDVKM. In DNA, the CDR3 is TGTGCCAGCATTGGCCCTTATGGCCCGAACTATGGCTACACCTTC. It translates to CASIGPYGPNYGYTF.

Many counts were recorded for this clonotype. This rearrangement joins TRBV3-1 to TRBJ2-4; D is possibly TRBD1 (6 bases). Trimming took 4 bases from V and 0 from J, leaving 22 bases between them. The V gene's germline CDR1 is LGHDT and CDR2 YNNKEL (reference sequence). This CDR3 is 19 amino acids long. This CDR3 reads CASSPLPWGQIVAKNIQYF. The CDR3 bases are TGTGCCAGCAGCCCTCTGCCGTGGGGGCAGATCGTAGCCAAAAACATTCAGTACTTC.

The chain uses TRBV28 and TRBJ2-7, with D possibly TRBD2 on 5 matching bases. V gave up 3 bases and J gave up 5 bases, with 26 bases separating them. The CDR3 runs 18 residues. Germline lookup yields CDR1 MDHEN and CDR2 SYDVKM. CDR3 nucleotides: TGTGCCAGCAGTTTTCGCCCGGGGTACACCCTTGAGTTGGACGAGCAGTACTTC. Protein sequence: CASSFRPGYTLELDEQYF.